These 23 T cell receptor beta chains originate from one sample sequenced in a study of T cells after yellow fever vaccination. Using its own MiXCR run on the 5' RACE reads, TCRdb lists one record per CDR3 protein. The sample has about 31,000 distinct CDR3 sequences; 10% to 13% are singletons. Sequenced here: PBMCs, either bulk or a sorted T-cell subset (CD4+, CD8+, memory, or dextramer-sorted; not recorded which), sampled around 15 days after the first yellow fever vaccination. These receptor sequences come from a man aged 18 to 30 who received the YFV17D yellow fever vaccine.

This clonotype appeared once. Possible read error: a much larger clone is one base away. V and J are TRBV12-3 or TRBV12-4 and TRBJ1-5, with D perhaps TRBD1 (5 bases). Trimming shortened V by 8 bases and J by 0 bases, and 8 bases separated the two germline ends. The CDR3 length is 13 residues. The CDR3 loop reads CASCGGSNQPQHF. The CDR3 DNA follows: TGTGCCAGCTGTGGGGGTAGCAATCAGCCCCAGCATTTT.

This clonotype showed up many times. The chain is built from TRBV12-3 or TRBV12-4 and TRBJ2-5; D is uncertain. CDR3 length equals 18 residues. Trimming left V 8 bases short and J 2 bases short, with 27 bases between. CDR3 DNA: TGTGCCAGCTCAGTTTCGGTAGTTCCGAGAGCTATACAAGAGACCCAGTACTTC. Translating gives CASSVSVVPRAIQETQYF.

This chain connects TRBV5-6 to TRBJ2-3, with D uncertain. The CDR3 length is 14 residues. Trimming removed 0 bases at V and 0 bases at J, with 5 bases between. Per the germline V gene, CDR1 is SGHDT and CDR2 is YYEEEE. The CDR3 protein is CASSLGRSTDTQYF. The CDR3 DNA reads TGTGCCAGCAGCTTGGGACGCAGCACAGATACGCAGTATTTT.

Many counts were recorded for this clonotype. This sequence joins TRBV7-2 and TRBJ1-1; D remains unclear. The CDR3 loop spans 13 amino acids. V was cut by 3 bases and J by 0 bases, with 5 bases left in between. CDR1 is SGHTA, CDR2 FQGNSA, per germline. The CDR3, as DNA: TGTGCCAGCAGCTTGCAGTTGAACACTGAAGCTTTCTTT. Residues: CASSLQLNTEAFF. Filled out from reference TRBV7-2 and TRBJ1-1, the complete variable domain reads GAGVSQSPSNKVTEKGKDVELRCDPISGHTALYWYRQSLGQGLEFLIYFQGNSAPDKSGLPSDRFSAERTGGSVSTLTIQRTQQEDSAVYLCASSLQLNTEAFFGQGTRLTVV.

In the case of this clonotype: A junction end diverges from the germline sequence, so it may reflect a read error. The chain uses TRBV7-3 and TRBJ1-4; D is perhaps TRBD1 (5 bases). CDR3 size: 13 residues. Germline V gives CDR1 SGHTA, CDR2 FQGTGA. The CDR3 DNA follows: TGTGCCAGCAGCCCCAGGGTTAATGAGAAACTGTTTTTT. Translation: CASSPRVNEKLFF.

In this sample, this clonotype turned up many times. The V call is TRBV2, the J call TRBJ2-5; D unclear. The ends were cut back, 0 bases at V and 0 bases at J, with 11 bases in the middle. The CDR3 extends over 16 amino acids. The germline V gene encodes CDR1 SNHLY and CDR2 FYNNEI. DNA of the CDR3: TGTGCCAGCAGTGAAGCCGGCAGGATGCACCAAGAGACCCAGTACTTC. Translation gives CASSEAGRMHQETQYF.

There are many counts of this clonotype. J is TRBJ1-1 and V is TRBV7-9, with a weak D call TRBD1 (5 bases). Germline-derived CDR1 and CDR2 are SEHNR and FQNEAQ (reference sequence). CDR3 length: 15 residues. Trimming took 5 bases from V and 5 from J, leaving 18 bases between them. CDR3 in amino acids: CASSHLSGGPTEAFF. CDR3 nucleotide sequence: TGTGCCAGCAGCCACCTATCGGGGGGTCCTACTGAAGCTTTCTTT.

This clonotype came up a few times. The V and J genes are TRBV21-1 and TRBJ1-2; the table calls TRBD1, which could not be checked here. TRBV21-1 is recorded as a pseudogene. The CDR3 length is 13 residues. The CDR3 loop reads CASRRDGIGGYTF. The DNA for the CDR3 is TGTGCCAGCAGACGGGACGGGATTGGGGGCTACACCTTC.

This clonotype was picked up many times. The V gene is TRBV4-2, the J gene TRBJ2-7; 8 bases align to TRBD1. Germline V gives CDR1 LGHNA, CDR2 YNFKEQ. V lost 0 bases and J lost 2; bases outside the gene matches: 6. The CDR3 runs 16 residues. Written as DNA, the CDR3 is TGTGCCAGCAGCCAAGACGCGCAGGGGGCAACCTACGAGCAGTACGTC. Translating it yields CASSQDAQGATYEQYV.

This clonotype was detected many times. The chain links TRBV20-1 to TRBJ1-2; 7 nucleotides agree with TRBD1. Looked up from germline, CDR1 is DFQATT and CDR2 is SNEGSKA (reference sequence). CDR3 size: 14 residues. V shed 3 bases and J 3 bases; nucleotides not matched to a gene: 7. The CDR3 loop reads CSASEGQTYYGYTF. The CDR3 nucleotides read TGCAGTGCTAGTGAGGGACAGACCTACTATGGCTACACCTTC.

This clonotype was detected many times. The germline gene is not matched at one end of the junction; a read error may be the cause. This chain uses TRBV7-9 with TRBJ2-1; a weak D match, TRBD2 (5 bases). CDR3 length: 13 amino acids. The V gene's germline CDR1 is SEHNR and CDR2 FQNEAQ (reference sequence). Written as DNA, the CDR3 is TGTGCCAGTAGCTTCGGGGTGAACAATGAGCAGTTCTTC. Its protein product is CASSFGVNNEQFF. Full variable domain (rest looked up from reference TRBV7-9 and TRBJ2-1): DTGVSQNPRHKITKRGQNVTFRCDPISEHNRLYWYRQTLGQGPEFLTYFQNEAQLEKSRLLSDRFSAERPKGSFSTLEIQRTEQGDSAMYLCASSFGVNNEQFFGPGTRLTVL.

This clonotype showed up many times. The chain joins TRBV7-6 to TRBJ2-5, with TRBD1 matching over 10 bases. Looked up from germline, CDR1 is SGHVS and CDR2 is FNYEAQ. The CDR3 contains 15 residues. Unmatched junction bases numbered 2, after V lost 1 base and J lost 3 bases. The CDR3 region is CASSLVGTGEETQYF. In DNA, the CDR3 is TGTGCCAGCAGCTTAGTGGGGACAGGGGAAGAGACCCAGTACTTC.

In this sample, this clonotype turned up many times. The chain recombines TRBV5-1 with TRBJ2-3; D possibly corresponds to TRBD1 (6 bases). The CDR3 extends over 15 amino acids. From germline, CDR1 is SGHRS and CDR2 YFSETQ. Trimming removed 5 bases from V and 0 bases from J, with 13 bases in between. In DNA form, the CDR3 reads TGCGCCAGCAGGGGAAACGGACAGAGCACAGATACGCAGTATTTT. It yields the protein CASRGNGQSTDTQYF.

Ten or more counts support this clonotype. V is TRBV20-1 and J is TRBJ1-1; D possibly corresponds to TRBD1 (6 bases). This CDR3 contains 14 residues. CDR1 and CDR2 (germline): DFQATT, SNEGSKA (reference sequence). The V end was cut by 6 bases, the J end by 3 bases, with 17 bases between. Written as DNA, the CDR3 is TGCAGTGCCCGCCCGACAGGCTGGGACACTGAAGCTTTCTTT. Residues: CSARPTGWDTEAFF.

This clonotype was counted ten times or more. The rearrangement uses TRBV21-1 and TRBJ2-7; the table's D call of TRBD1 was not tested on the DNA. TRBV21-1 is recorded as a pseudogene. The CDR3 is made up of 15 amino acids. CDR3 in amino acids: CASSPGTGAPLEQYV. The CDR3 DNA reads TGTGCCAGCAGCCCGGGGACAGGCGCCCCGTTGGAGCAGTACGTC.

This clonotype has more than one count but fewer than ten. J is TRBJ1-1 and V is TRBV7-8, with D possibly matching TRBD1 (6 bases). Trimming took 6 bases from V and 1 from J, leaving 15 bases between them. In germline, CDR1 is SGHVS, CDR2 FQNEAQ. CDR3 length: 15 amino acids. CDR3 bases: TGTGCCAGCAGTCAATACAGGGTTGGGAACACTGAAGCTTTCTTT. This gives the protein CASSQYRVGNTEAFF.

This clonotype was detected many times. This chain connects TRBV19 to TRBJ1-5; D is unresolved. CDR3 length: 13 amino acids. The V gene's germline CDR1 is LNHDA and CDR2 SQIVND (reference sequence). With 2 bases removed from V and 2 bases from J, the gap between germline ends came to 4 bases. The CDR3 coding sequence is TGTGCCAGTAGTATAACGGGCAATCAGCCCCAGCATTTT. Amino acid sequence: CASSITGNQPQHF.

There are many counts of this clonotype. The chain uses TRBV12-3 or TRBV12-4 and TRBJ2-1, with D maybe TRBD2 (5 bases). The CDR3 has 14 amino acids. Trimming cost V 5 bases and J 7 bases, with 15 bases left between them. The CDR3 loop is CASSTQGPGNEQFF. As DNA, the CDR3 is TGTGCCAGCAGTACGCAAGGCCCGGGGAATGAGCAGTTCTTC.

At least ten counts were recorded for this clonotype. This rearrangement joins TRBV4-2 to TRBJ2-5, with 7 bases lining up with TRBD1. The germline gives CDR1 LGHNA, CDR2 YNFKEQ. Germline trimming cut 5 bases from V and 1 base from J; bases unmatched to any gene: 10. This CDR3 region has 16 residues. CDR3 in DNA: TGTGCCAGCAGCACCGTTGGGCCAGGGGGCCAAGAGACCCAGTACTTC. Translating it yields CASSTVGPGGQETQYF.

Note on this clonotype: This may come from a read error, since a much larger clone is one base off. The CDR3, as DNA: TGTGCCAGCAGTTTATACACGGAAGAGACCAAGTACTTC. It yields the protein CASSLYTEETKYF. The gene calls are TRBV27 and TRBJ2-5; D remains unclear. The CDR3 sequence is 13 residues long. Germline assignment: CDR1 MNHEY and CDR2 SMNVEV (reference sequence).

By proportion, this clonotype is medium-sized (0.01 to 0.1%). This sequence joins TRBV7-2 and TRBJ1-2; 9 bases match TRBD1. Unmatched junction bases numbered 11, after V lost 4 bases and J lost 8 bases. The germline CDR1 and CDR2 sequences are SGHTA and FQGNSA. The CDR3 consists of 15 residues. The CDR3 reads CASSWPPGQGRGYTF. The CDR3 region has the DNA TGTGCCAGCAGCTGGCCGCCGGGACAGGGCCGCGGCTACACCTTC.

Many counts were recorded for this clonotype. The V call is TRBV12-3 or TRBV12-4, the J call TRBJ1-1; tentatively, D is TRBD1 (5 bases). CDR3 length: 14 amino acids. Trimming took off 3 bases at V and 0 bases at J, with 8 bases between the two ends. Here the CDR3 DNA reads TGTGCCAGCAGTTTTCTGACAGTGAACACTGAAGCTTTCTTT. It translates to CASSFLTVNTEAFF.

Worth noting for this clonotype: A single base separates this from a much larger clone, so it may be a read error. The chain joins TRBV6-5 to TRBJ1-2, with D possibly matching TRBD1 (5 bases). The CDR3 runs 14 residues. With 5 bases removed from V and 6 bases from J, the gap between germline ends came to 16 bases. Germline-derived CDR1 and CDR2 are MNHEY and SVGAGI. DNA for the CDR3: TGTGCCAGCAGTCACGTCCCGGGAGGGGATGGCTACACCTTC. The encoded protein is CASSHVPGGDGYTF.